The entry below describes one T cell receptor (beta chain). Antigen specificity is unknown. Peripheral blood was drawn, approximately 9.5 milliliters per donor. Using a J-beta primer mix together with a sample-barcoded 5' primer, a second PCR was run for about 6 to 11 cycles. No fewer than 2.5 million CDR3-containing paired-end reads came from each sample. TCRdb used MiXCR to reprocess the 5' RACE reads, holding one entry per CDR3 protein. The sample contains about 780,000 distinct CDR3 sequences, 46% of which appear only once. CDR1 is SGHKS, CDR2 YYEKEE, per germline (reference sequence). The length of the CDR3 is 14 residues. The V end was cut by 3 bases, the J end by 4 bases, with 13 bases between. This entry is derived from a study of blood T cells in healthy people across ages. Study-wide findings and caveats: In these data, TCR beta diversity tracked strongly with naive T cell percentage. Because sorting was not performed, PBMCs prevented conclusive naive versus antigen-experienced comparison.

The chain joins TRBV5-5 to TRBJ2-5; D might be TRBD2 (5 bases). The clonotype originates from a man at least 80 years old in good health. Source material: blood. The CDR3 nucleotides are TGTGCCAGCAGCTCGGCGACCGGGGTAGAGACCCAGTACTTC. As protein: CASSSATGVETQYF.